One T cell receptor (beta chain) is described in this entry. The data are from a study of T-cell memory formation after mild COVID-19. The germline gives CDR1 ENHRY, CDR2 SYGVKD. The CDR3 has 14 amino acids. Trimming at V came to 8 bases and at J to 4 bases, leaving 10 bases not matched to a gene. MiXCR, applied by TCRdb to the 5' RACE reads, yields one record per CDR3 protein. Of over 300,000 distinct CDR3 sequences in the sample, 20% to 25% were seen once. The origin of this receptor is a man aged 18 to 29 who had mild COVID-19 (a few samples of this study predate the infection). Cell type and time point are not known. This sequence joins TRBV10-3 and TRBJ1-1, with 7 positions matching TRBD1. Sequenced sample: PBMCs or a T cell subset sorted from them (not recorded which). The chain's CDR3 is CAIGETGIGTEAFF. The CDR3 DNA follows: TGTGCCATCGGAGAGACAGGGATCGGCACTGAAGCTTTCTTT.